This T cell receptor beta chain was sequenced for a study of identical twins. Only healthy Caucasians were included as donors. cDNA molecules carried unique molecular identifiers, and template switching added a universal primer site. TCRdb passed the 5' RACE reads through MiXCR, listing each CDR3 protein once. The sample gives 500,000 to 700,000 distinct CDR3 sequences, just over 7% of which show up once; roughly 1.5% is in the top ten. Study observations and caveats: Abundant beta clonotypes from cord blood had fewer insertions, unlike memory repertoires, which showed none.

Germline V gene data show CDR1 as MNHEY and CDR2 as SVGAGI. The CDR3 spans 13 residues. Trimming removed 0 bases at V and 7 bases at J, with 7 bases between. This clonotype was counted only a few times. Antigen: not known. Separately, the same data were catalogued under a study of yellow fever vaccine responses in identical twins.

This sequence joins TRBV6-5 and TRBJ2-1; a weak D match, TRBD2 (6 bases). The clonotype comes from a young woman in good health. Sequenced material: PBMCs. CDR3 nucleotide sequence: TGTGCCAGCAGTTACTCGACTAGGAATGAGCAGTTCTTC. As protein: CASSYSTRNEQFF.